Listed below are T cell receptor beta chains from one sample, sequenced in a study of beta chain features in type 1 diabetes. Sequencing used immunoSEQ multiplex PCR; TCRdb keeps in-frame clones, though not all of them. Of under 300,000 clones detected, 16% appear once; the ten largest clones hold 0.065% to 0.095%. Sequences were obtained from naive CD4+ T cells from blood. All receptors derive from a man between 25 and 39 years old with type 1 diabetes. CDR3s include the opening cysteine and the closing phenylalanine or tryptophan. The D gene is left open where the match is weak. Clone size is shown for a subset of rows, as once, few, many or a class of expanded clone.

j_gene	v_gene	abundance	d_gene	CDR3nt	CDR3aa
TRBJ1-1	TRBV30	-	TRBD1	TGTGCCTGGAGTCCGGACAGGGTGAACACTGAAGCTTTCTTT	CAWSPDRVNTEAFF
TRBJ2-1	TRBV5-1	-	-	TGCGCCAGCAAGGACGCCCGAAGCTCCTACAATGAGCAGTTCTTC	CASKDARSSYNEQFF
TRBJ2-3	TRBV28	-	TRBD2	TGTGCCAGCAGTTTACTAGCGGCCGGCACAGATACGCAGTATTTT	CASSLLAAGTDTQYF
TRBJ2-1	TRBV7-2	-	-	TGTGCCAGCAGCTTAATGGGACTGGCTAATGAGCAGTTCTTC	CASSLMGLANEQFF
TRBJ2-5	TRBV5-1	-	TRBD2	TGCGCCAGCAGCTTGGAACTAGCGGGCGGGGAGACCCAGTACTTC	CASSLELAGGETQYF
TRBJ2-3	TRBV7-9	-	-	TGTGCCAGCAGCTCCGCACTAGAGTATACGCAGTATTTT	CASSSALEYTQYF
TRBJ1-1	TRBV29-1	-	-	TGCAGCGTTGACCCGGGGGGCACTGAAGCTTTCTTT	CSVDPGGTEAFF
TRBJ2-4	TRBV18	few	TRBD2	TGTGCCAGCTCACCAGGGACTAGCGGAAAAAACATTCAGTACTTC	CASSPGTSGKNIQYF
TRBJ2-7	TRBV4-1	-	-	TGCGCCAGCAGCCAGGCGGATTTAGGGTCCTACGAGCAGTACTTC	CASSQADLGSYEQYF
TRBJ2-5	TRBV5-1	-	-	TGCGCCAGCAGCTTATACAGGGAGGGAGAGACCCAGTACTTC	CASSLYREGETQYF
TRBJ2-1	TRBV9	-	TRBD2	TGTGCCAGCAGCGCCCCCCAAACGGGGGGAACAGGCTACAATGAGCAGTTCTTC	CASSAPQTGGTGYNEQFF
TRBJ1-2	TRBV9	-	-	TGTGCCAGCAGCAGCACGGGACGGAGAAACTATGGCTACACCTTC	CASSSTGRRNYGYTF
TRBJ2-3	TRBV7-9	few	TRBD1	TGTGCCAGCAGCAAGGACAGGGACACAGATACGCAGTATTTT	CASSKDRDTDTQYF
TRBJ2-7	TRBV7-9	few	-	TGTGCCAGCAGCGTGGTAGGGCTCTCCTACGAGCAGTACTTC	CASSVVGLSYEQYF
TRBJ2-7	TRBV28	-	TRBD2	TGTGCCAGCAGTTTATCTAGCGGGAGGGCCTCCTACGAGCAGTACTTC	CASSLSSGRASYEQYF
TRBJ2-1	TRBV4-3	-	-	TGCGCCAGCAGCCGTGGACAGTACAATGAGCAGTTCTTC	CASSRGQYNEQFF
TRBJ1-4	TRBV6-1	few	-	TGTGCCAGCAGTGATGTGGCAATGGTGAATGAAAAACTGTTTTTT	CASSDVAMVNEKLFF
TRBJ2-5	TRBV7-9	-	-	TGTGCCTTGGCGGAGGCTCTAGAGACCCAGTACTTC	CALAEALETQYF
TRBJ2-3	TRBV2	-	TRBD1	TGTGCCAGCAGTGAGGACAGGGGGTCAGATACGCAGTATTTT	CASSEDRGSDTQYF
TRBJ2-5	TRBV29-1	-	TRBD1	TGCAGCGTTGAGCGGACAGGGTCAACCCAGTACTTC	CSVERTGSTQYF
TRBJ2-5	TRBV6-5	few	TRBD1	TGTGCCAGCAGTGACAGGGAGCGGGAGACCCAGTACTTC	CASSDRERETQYF
TRBJ2-4	TRBV27	-	-	TGTGCCAGCAGTTTAGAAGGGCAAAGCCTAAACATTCAGTACTTC	CASSLEGQSLNIQYF